What follows are 16 T cell receptor beta chains derived from one specimen sequenced in a study of CD8+ T cells in alopecia areata. TCR sequencing used cDNA made by reverse transcription of extracted RNA. Produced via immunoSEQ multiplex PCR; TCRdb's table is partial and in-frame only. The sample shows fewer than 250,000 clones, roughly 40% of them seen only once. Treatment noted: oral pan-JAK inhibitor, 5-10 mg twice daily. The material was CD4+ T cells sorted from blood, obtained around week 37, from a patient treated with tofacitinib. The receptors were sampled from a human donor with alopecia areata.

The chain employs TRBV20-1 and TRBJ2-7; TRBD2 agrees at 8 bases. Unmatched junction bases numbered 3, after V lost 7 bases and J lost 4 bases. The CDR3 is 11 residues long. Germline assignment: CDR1 DFQATT and CDR2 SNEGSKA (reference sequence). CDR3 in DNA: TGCAGTGGACTAGCGCGGTACGAGCAGTACTTC. This gives the protein CSGLARYEQYF.

The chain links TRBV6-1 to TRBJ2-1; tentative D call: TRBD2 (6 bases). Trimming took off 8 bases at V and 6 bases at J, with 17 bases between the two ends. The CDR3 has 14 amino acids. Germline V lookup: CDR1 MNHNS, CDR2 SASEGT. The CDR3 DNA sequence: TGTGCCAGCGGGGCGAGGGACTTCTCCAATGAGCAGTTCTTC. Translated, it gives CASGARDFSNEQFF.

This chain uses TRBV19 with TRBJ1-5; the match to TRBD1 covers 8 bases. CDR3 length: 14 residues. The junction had 4 bases not matched to a gene; V was cut back by 5 bases and J by 4 bases. The germline gives CDR1 LNHDA, CDR2 SQIVND (reference sequence). This chain's CDR3 is CASSVGQANQPQHF. In DNA form, the CDR3 reads TGTGCCAGTAGTGTGGGACAGGCGAATCAGCCCCAGCATTTT.

V is TRBV13 and J is TRBJ2-7; 7 bases map to TRBD1. V gave up 5 bases and J gave up 4 bases; unmatched junction bases: 14. Germline loops: CDR1 PRHDT, CDR2 FYEKMQ (reference sequence). The CDR3 contains 16 residues. The CDR3 DNA is TGTGCCAGCAGCACCCGATTAAAGACAGGGTGGTACGAGCAGTACTTC. This translates into CASSTRLKTGWYEQYF.

This clone was counted between two and nine times. The chain is built from TRBV4-2 and TRBJ2-5; 8 nucleotides align to TRBD2. The ends lost 5 bases at V and 5 bases at J; junction bases unmatched: 16. The CDR3 runs 17 residues. The germline gives CDR1 LGHNA, CDR2 YNFKEQ. The CDR3 here is CASSRQTPGGPGETQYF. The CDR3 DNA reads TGTGCCAGCAGCAGACAAACCCCGGGAGGGCCGGGGGAGACCCAGTACTTC.

The V call is TRBV4-2, the J call TRBJ2-2, with D perhaps being TRBD1 or TRBD2 (5 bases each). Deletions cut 5 bases from V and 3 bases from J, with 13 bases between. Germline V gene data show CDR1 as LGHNA and CDR2 as YNFKEQ. CDR3 length: 15 residues. The CDR3 DNA reads TGTGCCAGCAGCGGCCGGGACCAAGACACCGGGGAGCTGTTTTTT. Residues: CASSGRDQDTGELFF.

This chain joins TRBV30 and TRBJ1-2; D perhaps matches TRBD1 (6 bases). V was clipped by 1 base and J by 0 bases, with 12 bases between them. There are 15 residues in the CDR3. Germline loops: CDR1 GTSNPN, CDR2 SVGIG (reference sequence). CDR3 residues: CAWSEPRTANYGYTF. In nucleotides, the CDR3 is TGTGCCTGGAGTGAACCTCGGACAGCTAACTATGGCTACACCTTC.

Concerning this clone: The missing conserved phenylalanine or tryptophan at the end of this CDR3 makes a read error likely. The DNA is left out, because the CDR3 cannot be placed on it with certainty; the CDR3 is given as TCRdb lists it. The J gene is TRBJ1-1, the V gene TRBV29-1; the table's D call, TRBD1, was not checked against the DNA. CDR1 is SQVTM and CDR2 is ANQGSEA in the germline V gene. Including both end residues, the CDR3 is 11 amino acids long. CDR3 in amino acids: CSVEYAGGGFM.

The CDR3 region is CASSIRVPQETQYF. CDR3 in DNA: TGTGCCAGTAGTATTCGGGTGCCACAAGAGACCCAGTACTTC. The chain employs TRBV19 and TRBJ2-5; D uncertain. This CDR3 is 14 amino acids long. Germline V lookup: CDR1 LNHDA, CDR2 SQIVND (reference sequence). Trimming took off 3 bases at V and 2 bases at J, with 10 bases between the two ends.

The chain has TRBV2 and TRBJ2-7, with D tentatively TRBD2 (5 bases). CDR1 SNHLY and CDR2 FYNNEI come from the germline V gene. The CDR3 extends over 13 amino acids. The V end lost 5 bases, the J end lost 2 bases, and 10 bases lay between the germline ends. The chain's CDR3 is CASSRGLPYEQYF. The DNA of the CDR3 is TGTGCCAGCAGTCGCGGGCTTCCCTACGAGCAGTACTTC.

The chain links TRBV7-2 to TRBJ2-3, with 9 bases matching TRBD1. CDR3 length equals 13 residues. J lost 14 bases, V lost 2 bases, and 8 bases had no gene match. Germline CDR1 SGHTA, CDR2 FQGNSA. The CDR3 sequence: CASSLSPGTGSYF. In nucleotides, the CDR3 is TGTGCCAGCAGCTTAAGCCCCGGGACAGGGTCGTATTTT.

This clone was found a few times. V gene TRBV7-7 combines with J gene TRBJ2-3, with D perhaps matching TRBD2 (6 bases). The CDR3 sequence is 14 residues long. CDR1 and CDR2 (germline): SSHAT, FNYEAQ (reference sequence). V was trimmed by 2 bases and J by 4 bases, leaving 10 bases between them. CDR3 coding DNA: TGTGCCAGCAGCTTAACGGGAGCGGCAGATACGCAGTATTTT. Translation gives CASSLTGAADTQYF.

The chain joins TRBV5-1 to TRBJ2-7; no reliable D call. Germline V CDR1 and CDR2: SGHRS, YFSETQ. CDR3 size: 12 residues. Trimming shortened V by 1 base and J by 5 bases, and 7 bases separated the two germline ends. CDR3 DNA: TGCGCCAGCAGCTTGTACACCGACGAGCAGTACTTC. The encoded protein is CASSLYTDEQYF.

V usage is TRBV29-1 and J usage is TRBJ2-2; the match to TRBD2 covers 8 bases. V trimming: 5 bases; J trimming: 5 bases; junction bases outside the gene matches: 4. Germline V gene lookup returns CDR1 SQVTM and CDR2 ANQGSEA. The CDR3 is 13 residues long. This CDR3 reads CSVPGRATGELFF. CDR3 nucleotides: TGCAGCGTTCCCGGGAGGGCTACCGGGGAGCTGTTTTTT.

This chain connects TRBV13 to TRBJ1-2, with a tentative D call TRBD1 (6 bases). This CDR3 has 12 amino acids. The germline gives CDR1 PRHDT, CDR2 FYEKMQ (reference sequence). Trimming shortened V by 5 bases and J by 10 bases, and 14 bases separated the two germline ends. The CDR3 region has the DNA TGTGCCAGCAGCCCACGGGGGCAATTCTACACCTTC. Its protein product is CASSPRGQFYTF.

In its sample, this clone ranks as medium-sized. J is TRBJ2-1 and V is TRBV4-2, with TRBD2 matching 14 bases. Germline V gives CDR1 LGHNA, CDR2 YNFKEQ. The junction had 9 bases not matched to a gene; V was cut back by 3 bases and J by 8 bases. The CDR3 is 17 residues long. The CDR3 region is CASSQPTRTSGRYEQFF. In nucleotides, the CDR3 is TGTGCCAGCAGCCAGCCAACCAGGACTAGCGGGAGGTATGAGCAGTTCTTC.